The 10 T cell receptor beta chains in this list originate from one sample, sequenced in a study of control samples from healthy donors and cancer patients. The table came from immunoSEQ multiplex PCR; TCRdb's copy has only in-frame clones and leaves some out. The repertoire consists of more than 45,000 clones, with around 90% occurring once and the leading ten covering about 0.93%. Sequenced material: PBMCs. These receptors originate from a young man with colorectal cancer.

The chain recombines TRBV3-1 (or the pseudogene TRBV3-2) with TRBJ2-3; a weak D match, TRBD1 (5 bases). V was pared by 6 bases and J by 6 bases, with 10 bases between. Germline CDR1 and CDR2: LGHDT and YNNKEL (reference sequence). CDR3 size: 12 residues. The CDR3 protein is CASRRGPDTQYF. CDR3 bases: TGTGCCAGCAGAAGGGGCCCCGATACGCAGTATTTT.

The chain is built from TRBV6-2 or TRBV6-3 and TRBJ2-1, with D possibly TRBD2 on 5 matching bases. The CDR3 covers 13 residues. V dropped 2 bases and J dropped 5 bases, with 7 bases sitting between them. Germline loops: CDR1 MNHEY, CDR2 SVGEGT. This CDR3 is CASSYGLNNEQFF. The CDR3 DNA is TGTGCCAGCAGTTACGGACTTAACAATGAGCAGTTCTTC.

The chain links TRBV4-3 to TRBJ1-5; maybe TRBD1 (5 bases). Germline CDR1 is LGHNA and CDR2 is YSLEER. The CDR3 consists of 15 residues. Trimming took off 0 bases at V and 3 bases at J, with 9 bases between the two ends. This chain's CDR3 is CASSQEFRDNQPQHF. The DNA for the CDR3 is TGCGCCAGCAGCCAAGAGTTCAGGGACAATCAGCCCCAGCATTTT.

V is TRBV19 and J is TRBJ2-3; D may be TRBD1 (6 bases). The CDR3 covers 13 residues. Per germline, CDR1 LNHDA and CDR2 SQIVND (reference sequence). V lost 9 bases and J lost 0, with 10 bases in between. In DNA, the CDR3 is TGTGCCAGCTGTGACAGGAGCACAGATACGCAGTATTTT. It specifies CASCDRSTDTQYF.

The rearrangement links TRBV5-4 to TRBJ2-1; D is perhaps TRBD1 or TRBD2 (5 bases each). The CDR3 is made up of 12 amino acids. V was shortened by 3 bases and J by 9 bases, with 10 bases between the two germline ends. Germline V gene lookup returns CDR1 SGHNT and CDR2 YYREEE (reference sequence). CDR3 DNA sequence: TGTGCCAGCAGCTGGGGGACCGGTGAGCAGTTCTTC. Translating gives CASSWGTGEQFF.

The J gene is TRBJ1-3, the V gene TRBV5-5; TRBD1 might be the D (5 bases). Looked up from germline, CDR1 is SGHKS and CDR2 is YYEKEE (reference sequence). Trimming cost V 4 bases and J 4 bases, with 18 bases left between them. The length of the CDR3 is 16 residues. The CDR3 sequence is CASSAAGSSGGNTIYF. CDR3 in DNA: TGTGCCAGCAGCGCAGCAGGGAGTTCGGGGGGAAACACCATATATTTT.

This chain links TRBV5-1 with TRBJ1-2; 12 nucleotides agree with TRBD1. CDR1 and CDR2 from the germline V gene are SGHRS and YFSETQ. With 0 bases clipped from V and 7 bases from J, the junction kept 10 bases outside the gene matches. The CDR3 is 17 amino acids. The chain's CDR3 is CASSLAGQGATMAGYTF. In DNA, the CDR3 is TGCGCCAGCAGCTTGGCGGGACAGGGGGCAACTATGGCTGGCTACACCTTC.

This chain links TRBV5-1 with TRBJ2-6; a weak D match, TRBD1 (6 bases). V was clipped by 2 bases and J by 4 bases, with 13 bases between them. Germline loops: CDR1 SGHRS, CDR2 YFSETQ. The CDR3 totals 16 residues. For the CDR3, the DNA is TGCGCCAGCAGCTTTGCAGGGGCTCACGGGGCCAACGTCCTGACTTTC. It codes for CASSFAGAHGANVLTF.

This clone was observed a single time. The rearrangement links TRBV27 to TRBJ1-1; maybe TRBD1 (6 bases). Per the germline V gene, CDR1 is MNHEY and CDR2 is SMNVEV (reference sequence). With 6 bases removed from V and 1 base from J, the gap between germline ends came to 18 bases. This CDR3 comprises 16 residues. This CDR3 reads CASSAGQNNRNTEAFF. The CDR3 DNA sequence: TGTGCCAGCAGCGCCGGACAGAACAACAGGAACACTGAAGCTTTCTTT.

The chain employs TRBV6-4 and TRBJ2-2; tentatively, D is TRBD1 (6 bases). This CDR3 contains 14 residues. Germline loops: CDR1 MRHNA, CDR2 SNTAGT. V was clipped by 5 bases and J by 3 bases, with 10 bases between them. The CDR3 is CASSLEGDTGELFF. The CDR3, as DNA: TGTGCCAGCAGTCTTGAGGGGGACACCGGGGAGCTGTTTTTT.